This TCR beta chain was documented in a study of cytomegalovirus exposure and HLA in healthy donors (dated by TCRdb to about 2017). At the level of the whole study: According to an earlier analysis of 450 to 650 of the donors, 150 million to 200 million T cells yielded some 110 million unique TCR beta sequences and about 300 Gb of sequence data. Alongside the repertoire data, information on donor age, sex, ethnicity and CMV serostatus was compiled. The number of donors typed differed by locus, with about 629-630 for A, B, C, DRB1 and DQB1, 522 for DQA1, nearly 610 for DPA1, and about 450 for DPB1. Rather than using new phenotypic data, the later analysis identified candidate immune exposures from TCR beta sequences and from how often those sequences occurred across donors. An earlier analysis of approximately 500 of the donors applied high-throughput TCR beta sequencing to assess whether each TCR beta V gene segment acted as functional or pseudogenic. An early release covering about 600 HLA-typed donors comprised about 300 gigabases of sequencing data and approximately 85 million unique TCR sequences. Class I and class II HLA loci were covered by the typing at four-digit resolution. All discovery cohort repertoires had been generated on a single sequencing platform. Among the approximately 420 genotyped donors, more than 70% belonged to the genetic ancestry cluster associated with self-reported Caucasian donors. Using immunosequencing, the study profiled T cell repertoires from around 680 subjects and related those repertoires to cytomegalovirus serostatus. To study patterns of TCR occurrence, a later analysis re-analyzed previously published TCR beta repertoires from around 700 donors and added high-resolution HLA genotyping. In a later genetic analysis, genome-wide SNP genotypes for about 65% of the roughly 670 donors were used, and that subset was treated as a discovery cohort. Four to six DR-DQ haplotypes were handled as single units for association and clustering because linkage in the cohort was strong. High-throughput TCR immunosequencing, statistical association of individual TCRs with disease status, and machine learning were combined to predict cytomegalovirus infection status. The aim of the study was to test whether cataloging public T cell receptors could identify signatures of past pathogen exposure. Along with the roughly 670-subject first cohort, a separate validation cohort of around 120 different subjects was used. Among roughly 370 genotyped donors of the cohort, an average of roughly 240,000 unique TCR beta nucleotide sequences were sequenced per donor, around a sixth of them non-productive.

The cohort comprised approximately 700 healthy bone marrow donors. At the time of sampling, every cohort member was nominally healthy, though immune exposures that went unrecorded were likely present. The donor was CMV seropositive and belonged to the group of 270 or so seropositive cohort members. Each donor provided a peripheral blood sample, and peripheral blood mononuclear cells were used for TCR beta sequencing. Genomic DNA was extracted from the blood cell samples with the Qiagen DNeasy Blood Extraction Kit. On this clone: What antigen it recognizes has not been identified. The junction departs from germline at one end; a sequencing error may be responsible.

Libraries were made using the immunoSEQ multiplex PCR assay. The multiplex PCR relied on a mix of 60 forward primers for TCR Vbeta segments and 13 reverse primers for TCR Jbeta segments. A multiplex PCR assay on genomic DNA amplified the CDR3 region of rearranged TCR beta genes. On the Illumina HiSeq System, the amplified TCR beta libraries were sequenced as 87-base-pair reads. Per the source publication's procedure: A later analysis counted tens of millions of unique TCR beta chains across the 700 or so repertoires, and 9 million to 14 million of these chains were shared by at least two donors. A nearest-neighbor algorithm error-corrected the raw reads and collapsed the reads into unique sequences, merging closely related sequences to remove PCR and sequencing errors. V, D and J gene segments were assigned by aligning CDR3 sequences to IMGT reference sequences. For a sequence to be retained, a match of at least six nucleotides was required to both a V gene segment and a J gene segment. A rearrangement was called productive if the CDR3 had no stop codons and remained in frame with V and J, and every other rearrangement was called non-productive. Following IMGT convention, CDR3 was defined as the stretch from the second conserved V-encoded cysteine up to the conserved J-encoded phenylalanine. The earlier analysis of about 610 of the donors excluded sequences that lacked an unambiguous match to a single V gene segment. In an earlier analysis of several hundred of the donors, V segments were called functional above 56.7% productive rearrangements and were called segregating when the between-donor standard deviation exceeded 5%. A statistical classification framework was built to diagnose cytomegalovirus status from the catalog of TCR beta chain sequences. V and J gene assignment, in a later analysis, came from comparing TCR nucleotide sequences with IMGT/GENE-DB human TR gene sequences. The TCRdist pipeline was used in a later analysis to assign CDR3 sequences and most-parsimonious VDJ recombination scenarios. In a later analysis, each TCR beta chain was defined by its CDR3 amino acid sequence together with its V-gene family, and reads lacking a unique V-gene family were excluded. To address suspected cross-contamination and a sequencing artifact, a later analysis removed 550 to 750 highly shared, low-generation-probability nucleotide sequences. In a later analysis, a clonal expansion index for each public chain was calculated from normalized within-repertoire ranks of inferred template counts. In a later analysis, generation probabilities were computed using a VDJ recombination model fitted to out-of-frame rearrangements, and the results were checked against IGoR. In a later analysis, hypergeometric tests were used to score TCR-TCR, TCR-HLA and TCR-CMV co-occurrence, with a repertoire-size bias correction applied to TCR pairs. In a later analysis, false discovery rates were estimated by permuting HLA or CMV assignments 20 times. In a later analysis, co-occurring TCRs were grouped using DBSCAN, and TCRdist sequence similarity was added for clustering within HLA-allele-positive subsets. Repertoires with fewer than 30,000 or more than 120,000 public chains were left out of co-occurrence clustering, as were several repertoires with anomalous nucleotide sharing. TCRdb re-hosts the immuneACCESS table, in-frame sequences only. Its copies lack some clones; in the studies checked, an unresolved V gene accounts for under half of them, and the cause for the rest is not known. The V and J calls and clone size come from that table; D and trimming were worked out from the DNA. The sample table shows about 67,000 clones, and approximately 92% are seen once. The ten largest account for 9% to 14% of the sample.

The CDR3 sequence holds 15 residues, the cysteine and phenylalanine included. Only CDR3 DNA is held: 45 bases, read in frame from base 1. CDR1 and CDR2, looked up from the germline V gene, are SNHLY and FYNNEI. Summary of the overall study and its limitations: While some public TCRs were present in many individuals, most TCR sequences turned up only very rarely across donors. A later analysis reported that several top co-occurrence clusters appeared linked to parvovirus B19, influenza, CMV and Epstein-Barr virus. Specific HLA alleles were associated with 16,951 TCR beta sequences at a false discovery rate of 0.05 in a later analysis. It was suggested by the authors that the approach could potentially be generalized to other disease states and immunological phenotypes. The classifier was reported to diagnose cytomegalovirus status with high specificity and sensitivity in both the original cohort and the validation cohort. According to a later analysis, TCR association rates differed among HLA loci, with DRB1 alleles showing the most associated TCRs and HLA-C alleles showing the fewest. In the study, 150 to 200 TCR beta chains were listed as associated with cytomegalovirus. In a later analysis, HLA-associated TCR beta chains were found to be more clonally expanded and to have lower generation probabilities than equally common non-associated chains. A further reported finding was that TCR beta sequences accurately predicted the HLA-A and HLA-B alleles for most subjects in the first cohort. An association between a missense DCLRE1C variant and V-gene and J-gene trimming of TCR beta chains was found in a later genetic analysis and replicated in an independent cohort. According to a later analysis, most CMV-associated TCR beta chains appeared to be HLA-restricted, and the HLA associations seemed to be driven largely by CMV exposure. HLA typing was unavailable for some donors at each locus, so association tests used only the typed subset. Because counts were too low, around 17 rarely observed V segments, including chromosome 9 orphons, were left out of the earlier analysis of 500 to 750 of the donors. The cohort was sequenced for TCR beta chains only, and without alpha or paired-chain data the features that could be detected were limited. Because the 87-base-pair reads could not distinguish some IMGT-functional V segments, including TRBV6-2 and TRBV6-3, those segments were excluded. Correlated functional status among segregating V segments might be attributable to linkage disequilibrium, but an unknown experimental factor could not be ruled out. A cluster of highly shared sequence variants was judged likely to represent a technical artifact of the sequencing pipeline. CMV serostatus was the only immune exposure information available for the cohort. In vitro tests confirmed that a few of the cytomegalovirus-associated TCR beta chains recognize cytomegalovirus antigens. Assigning TCR associations to individual alleles was difficult when HLA alleles, especially DR and DQ, strongly co-occurred. In a later genetic analysis, fewer N-insertions in productive TCRs were reported among donors in an Asian-associated ancestry cluster than the roughly 700-donor mean. In an earlier analysis of approximately 590 of the donors, most TCR beta V segments appeared in productive rearrangements about 90% or about 30% of the time, broadly matching IMGT annotations. Roughly uniform sequencing depth across donors was assumed in presence/absence analyses, although this assumption may not hold.

The chain is made from TRBV2 and TRBJ2-7; no confident D gene assignment can be made. This TCR was sampled from a woman younger than 45 in good health and CMV-seropositive. Sequenced sample: PBMCs. The nucleotides are TGTGCCGGCAGTGGATTTCTCGGCAGGAAAGACGAGCAGTACTTC. It encodes CAGSGFLGRKDEQYF.